Here is one T cell receptor beta chain with its context. Sequenced by immunoSEQ multiplex PCR; TCRdb stores in-frame clones only, minus some. The sample consists of 70,000 to 100,000 clones, over 80% of them appearing once. This specimen belongs to a study of T cell changes during pregnancy in multiple sclerosis. The germline V and J ends were trimmed by 4 bases and 15 bases, with 22 bases remaining between them. CDR3 size: 15 residues. Germline-derived CDR1 and CDR2 are MGHRA and YSYEKL. This TCR was recovered from a female donor with multiple sclerosis, enrolled in a pregnancy study. Sequencing was performed on peripheral blood, taken in the first trimester of pregnancy. J is TRBJ1-6 and V is TRBV4-1, with a tentative D call TRBD1 (6 bases). Here the CDR3 reads CASSLLTLDSTHLHF. CDR3 coding DNA: TGCGCCAGCAGCCTCCTTACCCTGGACAGCACGCACCTCCACTTT.